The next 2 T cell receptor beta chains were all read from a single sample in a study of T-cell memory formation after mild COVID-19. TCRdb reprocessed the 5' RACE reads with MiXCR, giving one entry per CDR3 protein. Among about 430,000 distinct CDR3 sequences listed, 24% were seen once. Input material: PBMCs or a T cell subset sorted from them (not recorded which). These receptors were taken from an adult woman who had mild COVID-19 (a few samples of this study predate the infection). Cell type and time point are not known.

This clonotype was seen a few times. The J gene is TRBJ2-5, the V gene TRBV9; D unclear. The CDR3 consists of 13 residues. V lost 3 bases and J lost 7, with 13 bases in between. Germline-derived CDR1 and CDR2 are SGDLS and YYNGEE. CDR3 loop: CASSADAVATQYF. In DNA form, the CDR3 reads TGTGCCAGCAGCGCGGACGCAGTAGCGACCCAGTACTTC.

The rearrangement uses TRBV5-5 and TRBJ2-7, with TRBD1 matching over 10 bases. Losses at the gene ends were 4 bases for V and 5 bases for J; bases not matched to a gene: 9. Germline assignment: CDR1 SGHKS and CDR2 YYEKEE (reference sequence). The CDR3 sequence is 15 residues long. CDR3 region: CASSPRGQGYDEQYF. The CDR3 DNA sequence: TGTGCCAGCAGCCCCAGGGGACAGGGGTATGACGAGCAGTACTTC.